The 9 T cell receptor beta chains presented below share a single source sample, sequenced in a study of blood T cells in healthy people across ages. Combining a sample-barcoded 5' primer with a J-beta primer mix, a second PCR ran for 7 to 11 cycles. A single record per CDR3 protein comes from TCRdb applying MiXCR to the 5' RACE reads. The sample holds hundreds of thousands of distinct CDR3 sequences, approximately 31% seen once. Source material: blood. The receptor source for this set is a woman older than 75 in good health.

There are a few counts of this clonotype. Being one base from a much bigger clone, this may be a read error. V is TRBV5-1 and J is TRBJ2-5, with 8 bases matching TRBD2. Germline loops: CDR1 SGHRS, CDR2 YFSETQ. The CDR3 sequence is 15 residues long. This chain's CDR3 is CANSFGTRGQETQYF. The DNA for the CDR3 is TGCGCCAACAGCTTCGGGACTAGGGGTCAAGAGACCCAGTACTTC.

The table lists this clonotype with many counts. V and J are TRBV9 and TRBJ2-1; D gene unclear. The CDR3 runs to 14 residues. Germline CDR1 and CDR2: SGDLS and YYNGEE. V lost 0 bases and J 2 bases, leaving 6 bases between the germline ends. The CDR3 spells CASSVALAYNEQFF. CDR3 DNA sequence: TGTGCCAGCAGCGTAGCACTCGCCTACAATGAGCAGTTCTTC.

In its sample, this clonotype was seen many times. The chain's CDR3 is CSASRLAGTLGSYNEQFF. The CDR3 DNA follows: TGCAGTGCCAGTAGACTAGCGGGGACTCTAGGGTCCTACAATGAGCAGTTCTTC. This chain connects TRBV20-1 to TRBJ2-1; 11 bases align to TRBD2. The CDR3 runs 18 residues. Germline CDR1 and CDR2: DFQATT and SNEGSKA (reference sequence). Germline trimming cut 6 bases from V and 1 base from J; bases unmatched to any gene: 14.

This clonotype has a count of ten or more. Written as DNA, the CDR3 is TGTGCCAGCAGCTTGCTTTGGGTTCTGGGGAATGAGCAGTTCTTC. As protein: CASSLLWVLGNEQFF. This chain links TRBV5-6 with TRBJ2-1; D remains unclear. In germline, CDR1 is SGHDT, CDR2 YYEEEE. Trimming shortened V by 1 base and J by 7 bases, and 15 bases separated the two germline ends. CDR3 size: 15 residues.

This clonotype was counted many times. The rearrangement joins TRBV7-2 to TRBJ2-1; D may be TRBD2 (6 bases). Per germline, CDR1 SGHTA and CDR2 FQGNSA. V dropped 2 bases and J dropped 4 bases, with 15 bases sitting between them. The CDR3 runs 16 residues. The CDR3 sequence is CASSLFRDSFYNEQFF. The CDR3 nucleotides read TGTGCCAGCAGCTTATTTCGGGACTCATTTTACAATGAGCAGTTCTTC.

Remarks on this clonotype: This may stem from a read error, because a much larger clone lies one nucleotide away. The rearrangement links TRBV24-1 to TRBJ1-5; tentatively, D is TRBD1 (6 bases). This CDR3 spans 17 amino acids. Looked up from germline, CDR1 is KGHDR and CDR2 is SFDVKD. The CDR3 DNA sequence: TGTACCACCAGTGATTGGGGCTCTTGGACAGCTAATCAGCCCCAGCATTTT. As protein: CTTSDWGSWTANQPQHF.

The sample holds a few counts of this clonotype. The rearrangement joins TRBV5-1 to TRBJ1-4; D perhaps matches TRBD1 (5 bases). The V gene's germline CDR1 is SGHRS and CDR2 YFSETQ. V was clipped by 0 bases and J by 3 bases, with 9 bases between them. This CDR3 comprises 15 residues. The chain's CDR3 is CASSLEPGSNEKLFF. CDR3 coding DNA: TGCGCCAGCAGCTTGGAGCCAGGGTCTAATGAAAAACTGTTTTTT.

This clonotype was seen repeatedly, ten times or more. The V call is TRBV15, the J call TRBJ2-1, with D possibly being TRBD2 (6 bases). Germline values: CDR1 LNHNV, CDR2 YYDKDF (reference sequence). This CDR3 has 15 amino acids. Trimming cost V 1 base and J 4 bases, with 11 bases left between them. The CDR3 reads CATSRAGSRYNEQFF. CDR3 DNA: TGTGCCACCAGCAGAGCCGGGAGCCGATACAATGAGCAGTTCTTC.

The rearrangement links TRBV7-9 to TRBJ1-6; TRBD1 matches 7 bases. Looked up from germline, CDR1 is SEHNR and CDR2 is FQNEAQ (reference sequence). The CDR3 spans 16 residues. V trimming: 5 bases; J trimming: 10 bases; junction bases outside the gene matches: 14. The CDR3 region has the DNA TGTGCCAGCAGCCCGTTAGTCGCAGGGGGATACTCACCCCTCCACTTT. It codes for CASSPLVAGGYSPLHF.